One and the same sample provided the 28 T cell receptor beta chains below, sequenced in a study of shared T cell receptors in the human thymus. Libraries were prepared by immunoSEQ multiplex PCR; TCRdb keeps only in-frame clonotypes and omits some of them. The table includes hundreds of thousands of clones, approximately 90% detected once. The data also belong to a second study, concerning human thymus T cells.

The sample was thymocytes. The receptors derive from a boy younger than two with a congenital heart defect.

CDR3 DNA: TGTGCCAGCAGCTTAGCGGGAGCTAGCACAGATACGCAGTATTTT. Residues: CASSLAGASTDTQYF. The rearrangement joins TRBV11-1 to TRBJ2-3, with D tentatively TRBD2 (5 bases). Germline lookup yields CDR1 SGHAT and CDR2 FQDESV (reference sequence). V lost 0 bases, J lost 0 bases, and 7 bases lay in between. The CDR3 consists of 15 residues.

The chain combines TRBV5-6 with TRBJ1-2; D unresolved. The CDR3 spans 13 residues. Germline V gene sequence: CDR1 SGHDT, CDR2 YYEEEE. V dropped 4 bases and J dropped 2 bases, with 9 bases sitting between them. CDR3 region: CASSRGLNYGYTF. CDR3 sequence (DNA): TGTGCCAGCAGCCGCGGACTCAACTATGGCTACACCTTC.

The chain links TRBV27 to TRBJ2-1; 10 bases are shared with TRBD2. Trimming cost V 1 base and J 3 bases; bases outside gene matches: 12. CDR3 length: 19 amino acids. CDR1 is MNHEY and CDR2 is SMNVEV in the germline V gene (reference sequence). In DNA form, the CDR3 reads TGTGCCAGCAGTTTATGGGGGGTGGGTCTAGCGGGAGACTACAATGAGCAGTTCTTC. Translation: CASSLWGVGLAGDYNEQFF.

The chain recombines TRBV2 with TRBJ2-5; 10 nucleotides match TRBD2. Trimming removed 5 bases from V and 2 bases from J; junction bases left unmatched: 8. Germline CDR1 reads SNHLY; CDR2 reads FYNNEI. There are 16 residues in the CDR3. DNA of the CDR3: TGTGCCAGCAGTCGGACTAGCGGTAAAATTCAAGAGACCCAGTACTTC. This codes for CASSRTSGKIQETQYF.

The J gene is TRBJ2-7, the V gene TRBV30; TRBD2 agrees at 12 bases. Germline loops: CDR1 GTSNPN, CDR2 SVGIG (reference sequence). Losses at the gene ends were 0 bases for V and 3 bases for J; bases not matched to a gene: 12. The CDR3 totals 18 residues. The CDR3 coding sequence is TGTGCCTGGAGTGTCCCCGAAGCGGGACTAGCGGGTTACTACGAGCAGTACTTC. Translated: CAWSVPEAGLAGYYEQYF.

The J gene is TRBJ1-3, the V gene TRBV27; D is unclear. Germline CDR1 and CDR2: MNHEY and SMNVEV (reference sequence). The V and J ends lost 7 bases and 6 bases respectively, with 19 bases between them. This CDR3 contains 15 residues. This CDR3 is CASTESSARLNTIYF. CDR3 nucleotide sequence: TGTGCCAGCACGGAATCAAGCGCCCGACTAAACACCATATATTTT.

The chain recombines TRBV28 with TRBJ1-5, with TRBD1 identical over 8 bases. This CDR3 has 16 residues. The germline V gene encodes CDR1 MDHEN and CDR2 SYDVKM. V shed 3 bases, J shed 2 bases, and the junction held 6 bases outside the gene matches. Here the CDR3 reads CASSLSYRGGNQPQHF. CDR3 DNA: TGTGCCAGCAGTTTGTCTTACAGGGGGGGCAATCAGCCCCAGCATTTT. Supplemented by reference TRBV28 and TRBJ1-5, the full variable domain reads DVKVTQSSRYLVKRTGEKVFLECVQDMDHENMFWYRQDPGLGLRLIYFSYDVKMKEKGDIPEGYSVSREKKERFSLILESASTNQTSMYLCASSLSYRGGNQPQHFGDGTRLSIL.

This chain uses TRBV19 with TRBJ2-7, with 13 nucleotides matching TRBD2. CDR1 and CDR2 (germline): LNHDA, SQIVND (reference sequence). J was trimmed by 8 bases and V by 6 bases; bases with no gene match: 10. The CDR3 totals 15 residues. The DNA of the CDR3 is TGTGCCAGTAGGTGGACTAGCGGGGGAAATACCAAGCAGTACTTC. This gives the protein CASRWTSGGNTKQYF.

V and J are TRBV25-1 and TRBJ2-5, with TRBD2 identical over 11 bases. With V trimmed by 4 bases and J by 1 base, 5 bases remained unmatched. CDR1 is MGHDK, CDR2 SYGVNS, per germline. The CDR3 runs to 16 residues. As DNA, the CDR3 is TGTGCCAGCAGTGGTACTAGCGGGAGTTCCCAAGAGACCCAGTACTTC. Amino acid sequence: CASSGTSGSSQETQYF.

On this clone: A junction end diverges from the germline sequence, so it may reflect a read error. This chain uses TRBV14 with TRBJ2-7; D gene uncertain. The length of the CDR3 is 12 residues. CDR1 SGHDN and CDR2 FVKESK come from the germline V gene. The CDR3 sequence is CASSQVPYEQYF. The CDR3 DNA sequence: TGTGCCAGCAGCCAAGTGCCCTATGAGCAGTACTTC. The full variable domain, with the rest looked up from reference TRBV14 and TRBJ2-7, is EAGVTQFPSHSVIEKGQTVTLRCDPISGHDNLYWYRRVMGKEIKFLLHFVKESKQDESGMPNNRFLAERTGGTYSTLKVQPAELEDSGVYFCASSQVPYEQYFGPGTRLTVT.

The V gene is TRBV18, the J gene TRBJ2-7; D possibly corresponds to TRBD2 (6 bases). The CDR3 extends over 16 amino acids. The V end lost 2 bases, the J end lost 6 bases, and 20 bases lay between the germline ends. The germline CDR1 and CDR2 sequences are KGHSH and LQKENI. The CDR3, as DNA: TGTGCCAGCTCACCATTAAGCGTTCTGGAGGGTTCCGAGCAGTACTTC. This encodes CASSPLSVLEGSEQYF.

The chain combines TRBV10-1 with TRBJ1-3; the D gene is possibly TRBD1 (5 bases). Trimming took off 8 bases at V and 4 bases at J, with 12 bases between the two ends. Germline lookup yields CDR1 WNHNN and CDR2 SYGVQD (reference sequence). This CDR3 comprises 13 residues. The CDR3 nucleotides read TGCGCCAGCGGCGGGGGGTTGGGAAACACCATATATTTT. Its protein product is CASGGGLGNTIYF.

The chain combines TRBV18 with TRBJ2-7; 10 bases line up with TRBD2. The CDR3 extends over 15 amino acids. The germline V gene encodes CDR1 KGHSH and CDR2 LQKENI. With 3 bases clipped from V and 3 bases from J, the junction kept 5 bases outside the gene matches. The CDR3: CASSPAGTSDYEQYF. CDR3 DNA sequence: TGTGCCAGCTCACCCGCCGGGACTAGCGACTACGAGCAGTACTTC.

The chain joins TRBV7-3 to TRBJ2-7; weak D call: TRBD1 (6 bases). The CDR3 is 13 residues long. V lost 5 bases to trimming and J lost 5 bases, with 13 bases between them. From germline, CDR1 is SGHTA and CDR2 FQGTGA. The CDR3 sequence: CASSPTGFDEQYF. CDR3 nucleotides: TGTGCCAGCAGCCCGACAGGTTTTGACGAGCAGTACTTC.

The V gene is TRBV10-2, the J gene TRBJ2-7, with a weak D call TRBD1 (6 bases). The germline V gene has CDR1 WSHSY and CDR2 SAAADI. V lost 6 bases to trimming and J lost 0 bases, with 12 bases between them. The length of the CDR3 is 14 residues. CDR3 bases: TGCGCCAGCAGCAGGACAGACTACTCCTACGAGCAGTACTTC. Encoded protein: CASSRTDYSYEQYF.

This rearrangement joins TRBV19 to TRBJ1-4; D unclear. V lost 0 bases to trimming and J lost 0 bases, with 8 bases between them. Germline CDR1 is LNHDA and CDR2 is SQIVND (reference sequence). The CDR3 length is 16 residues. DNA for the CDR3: TGTGCCAGTAGTATAGAGGGCAGTCCAACTAATGAAAAACTGTTTTTT. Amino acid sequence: CASSIEGSPTNEKLFF.

The CDR3 DNA is TGTGCCAGTAGTATCGCGACAGGGTTTATTGAGCAGTTCTTC. This codes for CASSIATGFIEQFF. The rearrangement links TRBV19 to TRBJ2-1; the match to TRBD1 covers 7 bases. J gave up 9 bases and V 3 bases, and 8 bases lay outside the gene matches. The germline gives CDR1 LNHDA, CDR2 SQIVND (reference sequence). The CDR3 has 14 residues.

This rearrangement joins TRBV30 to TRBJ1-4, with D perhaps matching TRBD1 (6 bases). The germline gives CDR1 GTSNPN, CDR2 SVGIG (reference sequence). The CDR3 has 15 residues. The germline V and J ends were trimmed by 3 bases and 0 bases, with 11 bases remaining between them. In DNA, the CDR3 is TGTGCCTGGAGGGGGGCGGGCCCAACTAATGAAAAACTGTTTTTT. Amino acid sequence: CAWRGAGPTNEKLFF.

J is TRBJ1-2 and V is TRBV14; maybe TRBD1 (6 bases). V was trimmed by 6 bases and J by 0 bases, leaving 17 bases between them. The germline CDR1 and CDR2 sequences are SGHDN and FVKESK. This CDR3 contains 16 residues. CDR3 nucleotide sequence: TGTGCCAGCAGTCCGGGACATCTAAAACCTAACTATGGCTACACCTTC. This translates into CASSPGHLKPNYGYTF.

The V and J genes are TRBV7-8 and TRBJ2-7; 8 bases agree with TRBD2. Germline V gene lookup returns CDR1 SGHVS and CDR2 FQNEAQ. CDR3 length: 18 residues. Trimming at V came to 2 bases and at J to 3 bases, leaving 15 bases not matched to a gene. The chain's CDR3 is CASSLIWGAGGRGYEQYF. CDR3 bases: TGTGCCAGCAGCTTAATTTGGGGCGCGGGGGGCCGGGGCTACGAGCAGTACTTC.

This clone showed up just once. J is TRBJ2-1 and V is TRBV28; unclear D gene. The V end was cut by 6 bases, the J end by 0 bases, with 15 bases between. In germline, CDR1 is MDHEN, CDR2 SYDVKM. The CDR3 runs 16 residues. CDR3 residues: CASSLVRGSSYNEQFF. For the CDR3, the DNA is TGTGCCAGCAGCCTCGTCCGCGGAAGCTCCTACAATGAGCAGTTCTTC.

CDR3 protein: CASSQDPVRAEAFF. CDR3 sequence (DNA): TGTGCCAGCAGCCAAGACCCCGTTCGGGCTGAAGCTTTCTTT. This chain joins TRBV4-2 and TRBJ1-1; D uncertain. This CDR3 is 14 amino acids long. The ends were cut back, 0 bases at V and 6 bases at J, with 11 bases in the middle. CDR1 LGHNA and CDR2 YNFKEQ come from the germline V gene.

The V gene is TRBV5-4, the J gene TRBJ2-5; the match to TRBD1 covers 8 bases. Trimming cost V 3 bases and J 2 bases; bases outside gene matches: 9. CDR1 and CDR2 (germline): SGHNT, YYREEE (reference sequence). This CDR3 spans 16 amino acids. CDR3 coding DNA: TGTGCCAGCAGCTACTCCGGGACAGGCTTACAAGAGACCCAGTACTTC. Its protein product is CASSYSGTGLQETQYF.

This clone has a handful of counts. The CDR3, as DNA: TGTGCCAGCAGTGAATCGGCAGATACGCAGTATTTT. This sequence encodes CASSESADTQYF. V is TRBV6-1 and J is TRBJ2-3; D ambiguous. The CDR3 spans 12 residues. Trimming took off 2 bases at V and 4 bases at J, with 4 bases between the two ends. The V gene's germline CDR1 is MNHNS and CDR2 SASEGT.

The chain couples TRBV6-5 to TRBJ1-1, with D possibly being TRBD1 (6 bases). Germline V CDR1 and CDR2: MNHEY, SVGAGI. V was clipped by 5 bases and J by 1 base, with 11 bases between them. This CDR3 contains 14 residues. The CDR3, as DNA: TGTGCCAGCAGTGCCGACAGGCCGAACACTGAAGCTTTCTTT. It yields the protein CASSADRPNTEAFF.

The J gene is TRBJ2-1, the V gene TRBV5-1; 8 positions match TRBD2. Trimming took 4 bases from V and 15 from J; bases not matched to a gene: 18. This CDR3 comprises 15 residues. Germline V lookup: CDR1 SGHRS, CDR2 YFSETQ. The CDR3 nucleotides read TGCGCCAGCAGCGGACTACCGCCGGGACTAGTTCAGCCGTTCTTC. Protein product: CASSGLPPGLVQPFF.

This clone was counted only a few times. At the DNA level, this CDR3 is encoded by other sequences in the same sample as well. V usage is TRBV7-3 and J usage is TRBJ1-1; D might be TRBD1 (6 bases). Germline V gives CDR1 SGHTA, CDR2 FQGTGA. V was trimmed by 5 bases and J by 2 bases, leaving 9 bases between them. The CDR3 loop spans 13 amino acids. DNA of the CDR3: TGTGCCAGCAGCCAAGGGGGAAACACTGAAGCTTTCTTT. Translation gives CASSQGGNTEAFF.

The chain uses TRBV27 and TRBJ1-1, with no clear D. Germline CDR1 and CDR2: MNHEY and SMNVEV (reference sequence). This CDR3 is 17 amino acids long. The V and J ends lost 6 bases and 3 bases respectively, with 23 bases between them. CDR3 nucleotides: TGTGCCAGCAGCCACCGGTTGCTGTGCTCTGAGTACACTGAAGCTTTCTTT. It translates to CASSHRLLCSEYTEAFF.